In its sample, the clone carrying this T cell receptor (beta chain) was seen a few times. This sample stems from a study of T-cell reconstitution after alpha-beta-depleted transplantation in children. The TCRbeta library incorporated unique molecular identifiers. A single record per CDR3 protein comes from TCRdb applying MiXCR to the PCR reads. The data hold some 520,000 distinct CDR3 sequences, with 30% to 35% observed a single time. The origin of this receptor is a human donor who donated a stem cell graft to a child with aplastic anemia. Sequenced here: PBMCs from the stem cell graft donor, sampled from the stem cell graft.

DNA of the CDR3: TGCAGTGCTAGAGAGGGGCCCACCTTC. This sequence encodes CSAREGPTF. The chain has TRBV20-1 and TRBJ1-2; perhaps TRBD1 as D (5 bases). There are 9 residues in the CDR3. CDR1 is DFQATT and CDR2 is SNEGSKA in the germline V gene (reference sequence). Trimming stripped 0 bases from V and 13 bases from J, with 6 bases between.